This passage covers 24 T cell receptor gamma chains from one sample sequenced in a study of γδ T cells in repeated Plasmodium falciparum infection. TCRdb reapplied CATT to the multiplex PCR reads. Of tens of thousands of gamma-chain clones listed, 1.4% are singletons. Gammadelta T cells were flow-sorted from PBMC into Vgamma9/Vdelta2+ and Vdelta2-negative populations for bulk analysis. The sample comprised gamma-delta T cells from blood. These TCRs come from a pool of human donors (malaria-infected and uninfected, not separated).

This clone has only a few counts. Translating this DNA gives a protein that differs at residue 19 from the TCRdb one, which belongs to a much larger clone; a read error is likely, and the protein shown is this translation. The V segment is TRGV4, and no J call was made. Germline CDR1 EGSTGY, CDR2 YDSYTSSV. The CDR3 has 21 residues. The CDR3 sequence is CATWDGPVSTEGYEATPKRLF. The DNA of the CDR3 is TGTGCCACCTGGGATGGGCCGGTTTCGACGGAGGGCTACGAGGCAACACCTAAGAGACTCTTT.

The sample holds a few counts of this clone. A far larger clone is off by one base, so a read error is likely. This specimen includes other DNA sequences encoding the same CDR3. For the CDR3, the DNA is TGTGCGCAGGGGGAGTTGGGCAAAAAAATCAAGGTATTT. This sequence encodes CAQGELGKKIKVF. The gene calls are TRGV9 and TRGJP. Matching the DNA to germline supplied the J gene, which TCRdb does not give. Germline lookup yields CDR1 GITISATS and CDR2 ISYDGTV (reference sequence). The CDR3 contains 13 residues.

The sample holds a few counts of this clone. The protein TCRdb gives is from a much larger clone and does not agree with this DNA's translation at residue 13, likely a read error; the protein shown here comes from the DNA. V is TRGV9 and J is TRGJP. TCRdb is silent on the J gene; assignment here came from matching the DNA to germline. The germline V gene has CDR1 GITISATS and CDR2 ISYDGTV (reference sequence). CDR3 size: 20 residues. The DNA of the CDR3 is TGTGCCTTGTGGGAGGTGCGACCCCTTGGGCGAGAGTCGGGCAAAAAAATCAAGGTATTT. Its protein is CALWEVRPLGRESGKKIKVF.

This clone was observed at least ten times. TCRdb pairs this DNA with a much larger clone's protein that differs at residue 8, likely a read error; the protein shown was translated from the DNA. V and J are TRGV9 and TRGJ1 or TRGJ2. TCRdb is silent on the J gene; assignment here came from matching the DNA to germline. CDR1 and CDR2 from the germline V gene are GITISATS and ISYDGTV (reference sequence). After removal of 2 bases from V and 3 bases from J, the junction contained 7 bases not matched to a gene. CDR3 length: 14 residues. CDR3 DNA sequence: TGTGCCTTGTGGGAGGACGAGAGTTATTATAAGAAACTCTTT. It codes for CALWEDESYYKKLF.

As for this clone: TCRdb's protein for this DNA is that of a much larger clone and differs from the translation at residue 10, likely a read error; the protein shown is the DNA translation. The J gene is uncalled and the V gene is TRGV9. CDR1 and CDR2 (germline): GITISATS, ISYDGTV (reference sequence). The CDR3 sequence is 12 residues long. For the CDR3, the DNA is TGTGCCTTGGCACCCAATTATTATAAGAGACTCTTT. Translating gives CALAPNYYKRLF.

At least ten counts were recorded for this clone. This DNA translates differently at residue 11 from the TCRdb protein, which is that of a much larger clone; a read error is likely, and the protein shown is the DNA's own translation. The gene calls are TRGV9 and TRGJP. TCRdb leaves out the J gene; it was filled in here by matching the DNA to germline. The CDR3 length is 16 residues. Germline V gives CDR1 GITISATS, CDR2 ISYDGTV (reference sequence). CDR3 sequence: CALWEVNSVGRKIKVF. The CDR3 DNA reads TGTGCCTTGTGGGAGGTGAATTCGGTGGGCAGAAAAATCAAGGTATTT.

With respect to this clone: The limits of the CDR3 on the DNA are not certain, so only TCRdb's listed CDR3 is given. The J gene went uncalled, whereas the V gene is TRGV8. Germline V lookup: CDR1 VENAVY, CDR2 YDSYNSRV. The CDR3 is 35 residues long, counting both termini. This CDR3 is CATWDRLKNPIIIRNSLAVEQHLLSQVSIGRIQHF.

This clone has more than one count but fewer than ten. This DNA's translation differs at residue 3 from TCRdb's protein, which comes from a much larger clone; a read error is likely, and the protein shown is translated from the DNA. This chain joins TRGV9 and TRGJ1 or TRGJ2. The J gene comes from matching the DNA to germline here; TCRdb lacks it. Germline V gives CDR1 GITISATS, CDR2 ISYDGTV (reference sequence). The CDR3 is 14 amino acids. CDR3 sequence reads: CASWEVLVYYKKLF. CDR3 DNA sequence: TGTGCCTCGTGGGAGGTGTTGGTATATTATAAGAAACTCTTT.

This clone was found many times. The sample has other DNA sequences that encode this CDR3 too. The chain joins TRGV2 to TRGJ1 or TRGJ2. J gave up 1 base and V 0 bases, and 6 bases lay outside the gene matches. There are 15 residues in the CDR3. From germline, CDR1 is EGSNGY and CDR2 YDSYNSKV. CDR3 amino acids: CATWDGPTNYYKKLF. DNA of the CDR3: TGTGCCACCTGGGACGGGCCCACCAATTATTATAAGAAACTCTTT.

This clone was seen ten or more times. The protein in TCRdb stems from a much larger clone and differs at residue 2 from this DNA's translation, likely a read error; here the protein is translated from the DNA. V is TRGV9 and J is TRGJ1 or TRGJ2. The J gene comes from matching the DNA to germline here; TCRdb lacks it. Germline assignment: CDR1 GITISATS and CDR2 ISYDGTV (reference sequence). The CDR3 runs to 15 residues. The CDR3 DNA reads TGTACCTTGTGGGAGGCAAGCCTCCCTTATTATAAGAAACTCTTT. Translation gives CTLWEASLPYYKKLF.

Remarks on this clone: It differs at one base from a far larger clone, so likely a read error. Within the sample, other DNA sequences also encode this same CDR3. The chain has TRGV2 and TRGJ1 or TRGJ2. TCRdb gives no J gene; it was assigned here by matching the DNA to germline. Germline values: CDR1 EGSNGY, CDR2 YDSYNSKV. The length of the CDR3 is 14 residues. The CDR3 nucleotides read TGTGCCACTTGGGACGGGCCGCGATATTATAAGAAACTCTTT. The encoded protein is CATWDGPRYYKKLF.

This clone was seen ten or more times. Here the CDR3 reads CATWDGPFKYKKLF. The CDR3 nucleotides read TGTGCCACCTGGGATGGGCCGTTTAAGTATAAGAAACTCTTT. The chain carries TRGV4 and TRGJ1 or TRGJ2. Assignment of the J gene here rests on matching the DNA to germline, because TCRdb gives none. Looked up from germline, CDR1 is EGSTGY and CDR2 is YDSYTSSV. The CDR3 spans 14 residues. J gave up 7 bases and V 0 bases, and 9 bases lay outside the gene matches.

This clone was detected ten times or more. Other nucleotide sequences in the sample specify the same CDR3. The chain is built from TRGV4 and TRGJ1 or TRGJ2. The CDR3 covers 14 residues. With 2 bases clipped from V and 2 bases from J, the junction kept 6 bases outside the gene matches. The germline gives CDR1 EGSTGY, CDR2 YDSYTSSV. The CDR3 spells CATWDAPDYYKKLF. CDR3 bases: TGTGCCACCTGGGATGCCCCGGATTATTATAAGAAACTCTTT.

This clone was seen many times. The mismatch at residue 11 between this DNA's translation and the TCRdb protein of a much larger clone likely reflects a read error; the protein shown is translated from the DNA. The CDR3 nucleotides read TGTGCCACCTGGGACGCATACGTTAAAGGCGTTCAGCTCTTT. It translates to CATWDAYVKGVQLF. The chain has TRGV2 and TRGJ1 or TRGJ2. CDR3 length: 14 residues. CDR1 is EGSNGY and CDR2 is YDSYNSKV in the germline V gene. The ends lost 2 bases at V and 16 bases at J; junction bases unmatched: 20.

Worth noting for this clone: TCRdb pairs this DNA with a much larger clone's protein that differs at residue 8, likely a read error; the protein shown was translated from the DNA. The chain uses TRGV9 and TRGJP. TCRdb is silent on the J gene; assignment here came from matching the DNA to germline. Germline trimming cut 4 bases from V and 2 bases from J; bases unmatched to any gene: 8. This CDR3 has 18 residues. Germline CDR1 GITISATS, CDR2 ISYDGTV (reference sequence). The CDR3 DNA follows: TGTGCCTTGTGGGACTCAAACCGGCAAGAGTTGGGCAAAAAAATCAAGGTATTT. As protein: CALWDSNRQELGKKIKVF.

This clone was seen repeatedly, ten times or more. The protein given by TCRdb reflects a much larger clone and differs at residue 4 from this DNA's translation, likely from a read error; the protein shown is the DNA's translation. This chain uses TRGV9 with TRGJ1 or TRGJ2. Germline-derived CDR1 and CDR2 are GITISATS and ISYDGTV (reference sequence). The CDR3 totals 12 residues. CDR3 amino acids: CALREPGYKKLF. In DNA form, the CDR3 reads TGTGCCTTGCGGGAGCCCGGGTATAAGAAACTCTTT.

There are a few counts of this clone. One base separates it from a far larger clone, so it is likely a read error. This sample includes further DNA sequences coding for the same CDR3. J is TRGJP and V is TRGV9. In the absence of a J gene in TCRdb, the DNA was matched to germline to assign it here. Germline CDR1 GITISATS, CDR2 ISYDGTV (reference sequence). CDR3 length: 17 residues. CDR3 nucleotide sequence: TGTGCCTTGTGGGAGACCCTTCAAGAGTTGGGCAAGAAAATCAAGGTATTT. Translation: CALWETLQELGKKIKVF.

This clone is medium-sized (0.01 to 0.1%). The genes are TRGV2 and TRGJ1 or TRGJ2. Trimming cost V 2 bases and J 7 bases; bases outside gene matches: 5. Germline CDR1 is EGSNGY and CDR2 is YDSYNSKV. The CDR3 consists of 12 residues. The CDR3 reads CATWDVGYKKLF. DNA for the CDR3: TGTGCCACCTGGGACGTGGGCTATAAGAAACTCTTT.

With regard to this clone: This DNA's translation and the protein TCRdb lists, from a much larger clone, do not match at residue 11, likely due to a read error; the protein shown is translated from the DNA. Called V gene: TRGV2; the J gene was not called. The germline V gene encodes CDR1 EGSNGY and CDR2 YDSYNSKV. CDR3 length: 13 residues. The CDR3 here is CATWDLWYYKELF. The DNA of the CDR3 is TGTGCCACCTGGGACCTATGGTATTATAAGGAACTCTTT.

The table lists this clone with a few counts. The protein in TCRdb stems from a much larger clone and differs at residue 6 from this DNA's translation, likely a read error; here the protein is translated from the DNA. The chain has TRGV5 and TRGJP2. The J gene, left out of TCRdb, was set here by checking the DNA against germline. This CDR3 has 17 residues. Trimming cost V 3 bases and J 11 bases; bases outside gene matches: 21. Germline V gene lookup returns CDR1 VINAFY and CDR2 YDVSNSKD. The DNA of the CDR3 is TGTGCCACCTGGGACGGGCAGAGCAAGTGCGGGGGCTGGATCAAGACGTTT. It translates to CATWDGQSKCGGWIKTF.

Comments on this clone: The TCRdb record carries a much larger clone's protein, which differs from this DNA's translation at residue 13; a read error is the likely cause, and the protein listed here is the DNA translation. The rearrangement joins TRGV2 to TRGJP. TCRdb records no J gene; here it was assigned by comparing the DNA to germline. The germline V gene encodes CDR1 EGSNGY and CDR2 YDSYNSKV. Unmatched junction bases numbered 13, after V lost 0 bases and J lost 23 bases. This CDR3 region has 14 residues. The CDR3 nucleotides are TGTGCCACCTGGGACGGGCCTAGCGGTTGGTTCAAGGTATTT. Translating gives CATWDGPSGWFKVF.

There are many counts of this clone. The protein TCRdb gives is from a much larger clone and does not agree with this DNA's translation at residue 16, likely a read error; the protein shown here comes from the DNA. The same CDR3 is also encoded by other DNA sequences in this sample. The V gene call is TRGV9, and the J gene call is absent. The germline V gene encodes CDR1 GITISATS and CDR2 ISYDGTV (reference sequence). This CDR3 is 18 amino acids long. The CDR3 region has the DNA TGTGCCTTGTGGGAGGTGCAGCCCCAAGAGTTGGGCAAAAAAATCGAGGTATTT. Residues: CALWEVQPQELGKKIEVF.

This clone occurred a few times. The protein TCRdb lists belongs to a much larger clone and differs from this DNA's translation at residue 3, which points to a read error; the protein shown is made from the DNA. The V and J genes are TRGV5 and TRGJ1 or TRGJ2. TCRdb leaves out the J gene; it was filled in here by matching the DNA to germline. Germline-derived CDR1 and CDR2 are VINAFY and YDVSNSKD. The CDR3 has 13 residues. The CDR3 sequence is CAPWDRRVDKKLF. The CDR3 nucleotides read TGTGCCCCCTGGGACAGGCGTGTTGATAAGAAACTCTTT.

Only a few counts were recorded for this clone. A read error likely explains why the TCRdb protein, taken from a much larger clone, differs from this DNA's translation at residue 8; the protein shown is translated from the DNA. The genes are TRGV9 and TRGJP. The J gene was missing in TCRdb and was found by matching the end of the DNA to germline. The CDR3 has 22 residues. With 5 bases clipped from V and 7 bases from J, the junction kept 26 bases outside the gene matches. Per the germline V gene, CDR1 is GITISATS and CDR2 is ISYDGTV (reference sequence). In DNA, the CDR3 is TGTGCCTTGTGGGCTAACCGGGGGCATACCATGGGATCCGAGTTGGGCAAAAAAATCAAGGTATTT. Translated: CALWANRGHTMGSELGKKIKVF.